These 29 T cell receptor beta chains originate from one sample sequenced in a study of T-cell reconstitution after alpha-beta-depleted transplantation in children (dated by TCRdb to the mid-2010s). The library came from PCR. Data came from an Illumina HiSeq 2500. Molecular barcoding was employed in the preparation of TCR libraries, with unique molecular identifiers being used to normalize TCRbeta repertoire quantification. The public reads were run again by TCRdb, first through fastp at Q25 and then through MiXCR, and only productive beta chains were kept. Identical CDR3 protein sequences are pooled into one entry, listed with their most common genes and DNA. In all, the sample holds over 85,000 distinct CDR3 sequences, and approximately 6% of those were seen once. The ten most abundant clones make up around 5.6% of the sample. Per the publication, the time point label means: day 60 (about 2 months) after transplantation. Per the publication, the treatment or condition label means: allogeneic hematopoietic cell transplantation with graft depleted of TCRalphabeta T cells and CD19 B cells.

The sequencing used PBMCs, mostly from graft donor cells, collected 60 days after TCRalphabeta/CD19-depleted stem cell transplant. These receptors came from a female patient between 2 and 15 years old who had a stem cell transplant for Fanconi anemia, so the T cells may come from the graft donor.

The table lists this clonotype with many counts. This chain uses TRBV29-1 with TRBJ1-1, with TRBD1 identical over 8 bases. The V gene end was trimmed by 5 bases and the J gene end by 6 bases; junction bases not matched to a gene: 8. The CDR3 has 13 residues. Germline CDR1 and CDR2: SQVTM and ANQGSEA. The CDR3: CSVPFGQGPEAFF. The CDR3 nucleotides are TGCAGCGTTCCCTTTGGACAGGGACCTGAAGCTTTCTTT.

This clonotype has a count of ten or more. The genes are TRBV2 and TRBJ2-3, with D uncertain. Germline V lookup: CDR1 SNHLY, CDR2 FYNNEI. The CDR3 is made up of 14 amino acids. Trimming stripped 5 bases from V and 2 bases from J, with 11 bases between. The CDR3 bases are TGTGCCAGCAGTTTGTTACTGACCACAGATACGCAGTATTTT. It encodes CASSLLLTTDTQYF. The variable domain in full, with the rest retrieved from reference TRBV2 and TRBJ2-3, is EPEVTQTPSHQVTQMGQEVILRCVPISNHLYFYWYRQILGQKVEFLVSFYNNEISEKSEIFDDQFSVERPDGSNFTLKIRSTKLEDSAMYFCASSLLLTTDTQYFGPGTRLTVL.

The table lists this clonotype with many counts. The chain combines TRBV12-3 or TRBV12-4 with TRBJ2-7, with TRBD2 matching over 12 bases. The V and J ends lost 4 bases and 4 bases, in that order; junction bases with no gene match: 5. This CDR3 has 15 amino acids. CDR3 residues: CASSSRTSGVYEQYF. In DNA, the CDR3 is TGTGCCAGCAGTTCCAGGACTAGCGGGGTTTACGAGCAGTACTTC.

The table lists this clonotype with many counts. The chain joins TRBV6-5 to TRBJ2-7; the D gene is possibly TRBD2 (6 bases). V lost 9 bases and J 5 bases, leaving 17 bases between the germline ends. The germline V gene encodes CDR1 MNHEY and CDR2 SVGAGI. This CDR3 comprises 13 residues. CDR3 region: CASKRRWGDEQYF. The DNA of the CDR3 is TGTGCCAGTAAGAGGAGGTGGGGGGACGAGCAGTACTTC.

There are a few counts of this clonotype. This chain joins TRBV5-6 and TRBJ1-1, with D tentatively TRBD1 (5 bases). This CDR3 comprises 16 residues. Germline V gene data show CDR1 as SGHDT and CDR2 as YYEEEE. With 2 bases removed from V and 0 bases from J, the gap between germline ends came to 14 bases. CDR3: CASSLPGQSVNTEAFF. In DNA form, the CDR3 reads TGTGCCAGCAGCTTACCAGGGCAGTCCGTGAACACTGAAGCTTTCTTT.

This chain joins TRBV12-3 or TRBV12-4 and TRBJ2-5; a weak D match, TRBD2 (5 bases). This CDR3 is 11 amino acids long. V lost 4 bases, J lost 7 bases, and 7 bases lay in between. The CDR3 bases are TGTGCCAGCAGTTCGCGGGTGACCCAGTACTTC. This gives the protein CASSSRVTQYF.

This clonotype occurred many times. V and J are TRBV28 and TRBJ2-7; D is ambiguous. Trimming stripped 2 bases from V and 1 base from J, with 6 bases between. Per germline, CDR1 MDHEN and CDR2 SYDVKM. The CDR3 consists of 13 residues. The CDR3 protein is CASSLPGSYEQYF. The CDR3 region has the DNA TGTGCCAGCAGTTTACCGGGTTCCTACGAGCAGTACTTC.

The table lists this clonotype with a few counts. The rearrangement joins TRBV4-2 to TRBJ2-7; 13 nucleotides agree with TRBD2. This CDR3 has 17 amino acids. Germline CDR1 and CDR2: LGHNA and YNFKEQ. J was trimmed by 6 bases and V by 0 bases; bases with no gene match: 8. The DNA for the CDR3 is TGTGCCAGCAGCCAAGATTTCCCACGACTAGCGGGAGGCGAGCAGTACTTC. Protein sequence: CASSQDFPRLAGGEQYF.

There are many counts of this clonotype. The chain links TRBV6-2 or TRBV6-3 to TRBJ2-6; the D is unclear. CDR1 is MNHEY, CDR2 SVGEGT, per germline. This CDR3 has 15 amino acids. With 6 bases removed from V and 3 bases from J, the gap between germline ends came to 12 bases. The CDR3 is CASSPGVLGANVLTF. Here the CDR3 DNA reads TGTGCCAGCAGCCCTGGAGTGCTTGGGGCCAACGTCCTGACTTTC.

The V call is TRBV5-6, the J call TRBJ2-5; D is unclear. This CDR3 has 15 amino acids. Between the trimmed V and J ends, which lost 3 bases and 1 base, there was a span of 13 bases. The V gene's germline CDR1 is SGHDT and CDR2 YYEEEE. The CDR3 sequence: CASSSGLPSQETQYF. CDR3 DNA sequence: TGTGCCAGCAGCTCTGGGCTCCCCTCCCAAGAGACCCAGTACTTC.

The J gene is TRBJ2-1, the V gene TRBV5-5, with 12 bases aligning to TRBD2. CDR1 is SGHKS and CDR2 is YYEKEE in the germline V gene (reference sequence). V dropped 1 base and J dropped 5; count of bases not matched to a gene: 10. The CDR3 is 18 residues long. The DNA for the CDR3 is TGTGCCAGCAGCTTGTACCTAGCGGGAGGGCCCGGTGACAATGAGCAGTTCTTC. It yields the protein CASSLYLAGGPGDNEQFF.

This clonotype was counted ten times or more. The J gene is TRBJ2-7, the V gene TRBV7-3, with TRBD2 identical over 9 bases. Germline-derived CDR1 and CDR2 are SGHTA and FQGTGA. This CDR3 contains 15 residues. The junction had 6 bases not matched to a gene; V was cut back by 2 bases and J by 4 bases. CDR3 in DNA: TGTGCCAGCAGCTTATCAGGGACTAGCTATTACGAGCAGTACTTC. Translating gives CASSLSGTSYYEQYF.

This clonotype was picked up many times. This rearrangement joins TRBV27 to TRBJ2-4; 11 bases line up with TRBD2. This CDR3 contains 14 residues. V lost 4 bases to trimming and J lost 10 bases; unmatched junction nucleotides: 6. Germline loops: CDR1 MNHEY, CDR2 SMNVEV (reference sequence). The CDR3 reads CASSSLAGGGIQYF. In DNA, the CDR3 is TGTGCCAGCAGTTCATTAGCGGGAGGGGGGATTCAGTACTTC.

This clonotype was counted ten times or more. The chain employs TRBV12-3 or TRBV12-4 and TRBJ1-3; D is undetermined. Between the trimmed V and J ends, which lost 3 bases and 0 bases, there was a span of 15 bases. This CDR3 is 17 amino acids long. CDR3 nucleotides: TGTGCCAGCAGTTTTCGCCTTCTGGGGTCCTCTGGAAACACCATATATTTT. Protein product: CASSFRLLGSSGNTIYF.

This clonotype came up a few times. This chain uses TRBV7-9 with TRBJ1-5, with D perhaps matching TRBD1 (5 bases). The germline V gene has CDR1 SEHNR and CDR2 FQNEAQ (reference sequence). The CDR3 contains 14 residues. V shed 5 bases and J shed 3 bases, with 11 bases lying between them. CDR3 in DNA: TGTGCCAGCAGCCTACAGGATTACAATCAGCCCCAGCATTTT. It is translated as CASSLQDYNQPQHF.

The table lists this clonotype with a few counts. The chain combines TRBV6-1 with TRBJ1-3, with TRBD1 as a possible D gene (5 bases). The CDR3 has 16 amino acids. Germline-derived CDR1 and CDR2 are MNHNS and SASEGT. V lost 7 bases and J 0 bases, leaving 16 bases between the germline ends. CDR3 nucleotides: TGTGCCAGCACCCAGGGCATTCCATTCTCTGGAAACACCATATATTTT. This sequence encodes CASTQGIPFSGNTIYF.

This clonotype was counted at least ten times. V and J are TRBV20-1 and TRBJ1-2; D call uncertain. Germline V gene data show CDR1 as DFQATT and CDR2 as SNEGSKA (reference sequence). The CDR3 runs to 10 residues. The ends were cut back, 2 bases at V and 8 bases at J, with 6 bases in the middle. CDR3 in DNA: TGCAGTGCTAGAATTCGGGGCTACACCTTC. It codes for CSARIRGYTF.

This clonotype was detected ten times or more. CDR3 nucleotide sequence: TGTGCCAGCTCACCAAGGGACAGTTACGTCGAGCAGTACTTC. Protein sequence: CASSPRDSYVEQYF. This chain joins TRBV18 and TRBJ2-7; 7 nucleotides line up with TRBD1. The CDR3 is 14 amino acids. Per the germline V gene, CDR1 is KGHSH and CDR2 is LQKENI. J was trimmed by 6 bases and V by 2 bases; bases with no gene match: 7.

This clonotype was found many times. The CDR3 loop is CASSLRQANTGELFF. CDR3 in DNA: TGCGCCAGCAGCTTGAGACAGGCGAACACCGGGGAGCTGTTTTTT. This sequence joins TRBV5-1 and TRBJ2-2; D might be TRBD1 (6 bases). Trimming removed 1 base at V and 0 bases at J, with 7 bases between. This CDR3 is 15 amino acids long. From germline, CDR1 is SGHRS and CDR2 YFSETQ.

This clonotype was recorded at least ten times. The chain carries TRBV19 and TRBJ2-1; a possible D gene is TRBD2 (6 bases). The CDR3 has 15 residues. Trimming shortened V by 3 bases and J by 4 bases, and 13 bases separated the two germline ends. The V gene's germline CDR1 is LNHDA and CDR2 SQIVND (reference sequence). CDR3 region: CASSIGGTPYNEQFF. The CDR3 DNA is TGTGCCAGTAGTATCGGCGGGACCCCTTACAATGAGCAGTTCTTC.

In this sample, this clonotype turned up many times. The V gene is TRBV12-3 or TRBV12-4, the J gene TRBJ2-1, with D possibly TRBD1 on 5 matching bases. V was cut by 6 bases and J by 7 bases, with 13 bases left in between. The CDR3 has 13 amino acids. CDR3 in DNA: TGTGCCAGCAGGTGGCAGGGCCGAAATGAGCAGTTCTTC. Translation: CASRWQGRNEQFF.

The chain recombines TRBV5-1 with TRBJ1-1, with 7 bases lining up with TRBD1. CDR3 length equals 15 residues. Germline values: CDR1 SGHRS, CDR2 YFSETQ. V trimming: 2 bases; J trimming: 4 bases; junction bases outside the gene matches: 8. Here the CDR3 reads CASSLPQGSVTEAFF. The DNA for the CDR3 is TGCGCCAGCAGCTTACCACAGGGGAGTGTCACTGAAGCTTTCTTT. Complete variable domain (other parts from reference TRBV5-1 and TRBJ1-1): KAGVTQTPRYLIKTRGQQVTLSCSPISGHRSVSWYQQTPGQGLQFLFEYFSETQRNKGNFPGRFSGRQFSNSRSEMNVSTLELGDSALYLCASSLPQGSVTEAFFGQGTRLTVV.

This clonotype was detected ten times or more. The chain employs TRBV15 and TRBJ2-3; no clear D. Germline V lookup: CDR1 LNHNV, CDR2 YYDKDF (reference sequence). This CDR3 spans 16 amino acids. Trimming pared 3 bases from V and 1 base from J, leaving 14 bases between. The CDR3 region has the DNA TGTGCCACCAGCAGGGGTAAGGGTCTTCGCACAGATACGCAGTATTTT. This gives the protein CATSRGKGLRTDTQYF.

This clonotype was recorded many times. The rearrangement links TRBV12-3 or TRBV12-4 to TRBJ2-3; possibly TRBD2 for D (5 bases). The length of the CDR3 is 18 residues. Trimming removed 3 bases from V and 0 bases from J, with 19 bases in between. CDR3 bases: TGTGCCAGCAGTTTTTCCCTCGGACTCCATCGGAGCACAGATACGCAGTATTTT. It specifies CASSFSLGLHRSTDTQYF.

This clonotype was found a few times. This chain connects TRBV29-1 to TRBJ2-3, with D perhaps TRBD1 or TRBD2 (5 bases each). The CDR3 loop spans 17 amino acids. Germline V gene data show CDR1 as SQVTM and CDR2 as ANQGSEA. The V gene lost 6 bases and the J gene lost 0 bases, with 22 bases spanning the gap. This CDR3 is CSVAGYRGQSSTDTQYF. In DNA form, the CDR3 reads TGCAGCGTGGCCGGATACCGGGGCCAGAGTAGCACAGATACGCAGTATTTT.

This clonotype was recorded at least ten times. The rearrangement joins TRBV20-1 to TRBJ2-7; no definite D call. Trimming removed 0 bases from V and 3 bases from J, with 0 bases in between. CDR1 and CDR2 from the germline V gene are DFQATT and SNEGSKA (reference sequence). This CDR3 has 10 amino acids. The CDR3 is CSARDYEQYF. The CDR3 coding sequence is TGCAGTGCTAGAGACTACGAGCAGTACTTC.

This clonotype has at least ten counts. V and J are TRBV28 and TRBJ2-5, with 12 nucleotides matching TRBD2. This CDR3 has 17 residues. From germline, CDR1 is MDHEN and CDR2 SYDVKM. V lost 3 bases and J lost 2; bases outside the gene matches: 7. The CDR3: CASSFFPGTSGQETQYF. DNA for the CDR3: TGTGCCAGCAGTTTTTTCCCCGGGACTAGCGGGCAAGAGACCCAGTACTTC.

This clonotype was seen at least ten times. The chain is built from TRBV12-3 or TRBV12-4 and TRBJ2-7; a possible D gene is TRBD2 (5 bases). Trimming cost V 2 bases and J 2 bases, with 16 bases left between them. The CDR3 totals 16 residues. The CDR3, as DNA: TGTGCCAGCAGTTTACGGGGTATTTTGGGCGCCTACGAGCAGTACTTC. It is translated as CASSLRGILGAYEQYF.

This clonotype occurred a few times. The rearrangement links TRBV3-1 to TRBJ2-7; no firm D call. The V and J ends lost 5 bases and 2 bases respectively, with 13 bases between them. This CDR3 is built from 14 residues. CDR1 LGHDT and CDR2 YNNKEL come from the germline V gene (reference sequence). The CDR3 spells CASSSRARTYEQYF. In DNA form, the CDR3 reads TGTGCCAGCAGCTCTCGCGCAAGGACCTACGAGCAGTACTTC.